These 11 T cell receptor beta chains came from one sample sequenced in a study of blood T cell repertoires in COVID-19. The assay was immunoSEQ multiplex PCR, and TCRdb's table has in-frame clones only and misses some. Among 250,000 to 300,000 clones listed, under 90% were seen once. The sequenced sample was PBMCs or T cells enriched from blood (not recorded which). These TCRs come from a man in his thirties or forties with acute COVID-19.

This clone was detected once. The chain is built from TRBV5-1 and TRBJ1-4, with a possible D match to TRBD1 (5 bases). Trimming shortened V by 0 bases and J by 3 bases, and 6 bases separated the two germline ends. The CDR3 sequence is 14 residues long. In germline, CDR1 is SGHRS, CDR2 YFSETQ. The DNA for the CDR3 is TGCGCCAGCAGCTTGGGACAGTCTAATGAAAAACTGTTTTTT. Protein sequence: CASSLGQSNEKLFF.

The rearrangement uses TRBV7-9 and TRBJ1-6; tentatively, D is TRBD1 (5 bases). Trimming pared 2 bases from V and 9 bases from J, leaving 5 bases between. This CDR3 contains 12 residues. Germline CDR1 and CDR2: SEHNR and FQNEAQ (reference sequence). CDR3 DNA: TGTGCCAGCAGCTTACAGGGTTCACCCCTCCACTTT. Its translation is CASSLQGSPLHF. The full variable domain, its missing parts supplied by reference TRBV7-9 and TRBJ1-6, is DTGVSQNPRHKITKRGQNVTFRCDPISEHNRLYWYRQTLGQGPEFLTYFQNEAQLEKSRLLSDRFSAERPKGSFSTLEIQRTEQGDSAMYLCASSLQGSPLHFGNGTRLTVT.

This clone occurred once. This chain uses TRBV18 with TRBJ2-1; 9 bases are shared with TRBD2. This CDR3 has 15 residues. With V trimmed by 5 bases and J by 5 bases, 7 bases remained unmatched. Germline V CDR1 and CDR2: KGHSH, LQKENI. The CDR3 DNA reads TGTGCCAGCTCATTAATAGCGGGAGAGAACAATGAGCAGTTCTTC. Protein product: CASSLIAGENNEQFF.

The CDR3 DNA is TGTGCCAGCAGCTTCGCCAGAAGCACAGATACGCAGTATTTT. This translates into CASSFARSTDTQYF. The V and J genes are TRBV11-2 and TRBJ2-3; D remains unclear. The CDR3 runs 14 residues. Trimming left V 3 bases short and J 0 bases short, with 7 bases between. The germline V gene encodes CDR1 SGHAT and CDR2 FQNNGV.

This clone has only a few counts. V gene TRBV5-4 combines with J gene TRBJ2-1; 10 bases fit TRBD2. The CDR3 consists of 17 residues. From germline, CDR1 is SGHNT and CDR2 YYREEE (reference sequence). The V and J ends lost 2 bases and 8 bases, in that order; junction bases with no gene match: 13. The CDR3 region is CASSFGASGGSGDEQFF. In DNA form, the CDR3 reads TGTGCCAGCAGCTTCGGGGCTAGCGGGGGCAGTGGCGATGAGCAGTTCTTC.

The chain uses TRBV28 and TRBJ1-1; a weak D match, TRBD1 (5 bases). The ends were cut back, 6 bases at V and 6 bases at J, with 11 bases in the middle. Germline CDR1 and CDR2: MDHEN and SYDVKM. CDR3 size: 12 residues. CDR3 nucleotides: TGTGCCAGCAGGGGGGGGACGCCTGAAGCTTTCTTT. This encodes CASRGGTPEAFF.

This chain links TRBV10-2 with TRBJ2-1; 12 nucleotides line up with TRBD1. V shed 6 bases and J 7 bases; nucleotides not matched to a gene: 4. Germline V gene data show CDR1 as WSHSY and CDR2 as SAAADI. The CDR3 loop spans 14 amino acids. CDR3 loop: CASRGGQGANEQFF. The CDR3 DNA sequence: TGCGCCAGCAGAGGGGGACAGGGGGCGAATGAGCAGTTCTTC.

Note on this clone: Relative to the germline gene, one junction end is altered; a read error may explain this. J is TRBJ2-3 and V is TRBV13; TRBD2 aligns across 9 bases. CDR1 is PRHDT, CDR2 FYEKMQ, per germline (reference sequence). The CDR3 consists of 12 residues. In DNA, the CDR3 is TGTGCCACCGGGACTAGCAGAGATACGCAGTATTTT. It is translated as CATGTSRDTQYF. Filled out from reference TRBV13 and TRBJ2-3, the complete variable domain reads AAGVIQSPRHLIKEKRETATLKCYPIPRHDTVYWYQQGPGQDPQFLISFYEKMQSDKGSIPDRFSAQQFSDYHSELNMSSLELGDSALYFCATGTSRDTQYFGPGTRLTVL.

This clone was counted once. The chain's CDR3 is CASSYFTNYGYTF. The CDR3 DNA is TGTGCCAGCAGTTACTTTACTAACTATGGCTACACCTTC. The rearrangement links TRBV6-5 to TRBJ1-2; D unresolved. CDR3 size: 13 residues. Between the trimmed V and J ends, which lost 1 base and 0 bases, there was a span of 3 bases. Per the germline V gene, CDR1 is MNHEY and CDR2 is SVGAGI.

CDR3 in DNA: TGTGCCAGCAGAGGCGATGGGGCGCGGGAGCAGTACGTC. Its translation is CASRGDGAREQYV. The V and J genes are TRBV7-9 and TRBJ2-7, with a possible D match to TRBD1 (5 bases). Germline CDR1 is SEHNR and CDR2 is FQNEAQ (reference sequence). Trimming took off 6 bases at V and 7 bases at J, with 16 bases between the two ends. The CDR3 is 13 amino acids.

The chain couples TRBV15 to TRBJ2-3, with 7 nucleotides matching TRBD2. This CDR3 has 15 residues. Germline trimming cut 1 base from V and 2 bases from J; bases unmatched to any gene: 3. CDR1 and CDR2 (germline): LNHNV, YYDKDF (reference sequence). In DNA form, the CDR3 reads TGTGCCACCAGCAGAGGTGAGCGGGACACAGATACGCAGTATTTT. Protein product: CATSRGERDTDTQYF.